These T cell receptor beta chains were read from a single sample in a study of shared clonotypes between healthy human individuals. Using immunoSEQ multiplex PCR, the repertoire was profiled, and TCRdb retains in-frame clones only, with some absent. The repertoire consists of 2 million to 2.5 million clones, with about 95% occurring once and the leading ten covering around 1.1%. Input material: naive CD8+ T cells sorted from blood. The receptors shown here come from a man younger than 30 in good health. Each CDR3 is given with its conserved first and last residue. A D gene is named only where the DNA matches it firmly. Clone size is given for some rows only: seen once, a few or many times, or a class if the clone is expanded.

v_gene	d_gene	abundance	len	j_gene	CDR3nt	CDR3aa
TRBV27	-	-	13	TRBJ2-7	TGTGCCAGCAGCCTGTCCGAATACGGCGAGCAGTACTTC	CASSLSEYGEQYF
TRBV4-1	-	-	17	TRBJ2-7	TGCGCCAGCAGCCAAGAGGCCGGTTGGGACGGGGCCTACGAGCAGTACTTC	CASSQEAGWDGAYEQYF
TRBV18	-	-	12	TRBJ2-1	TGTGCCAGCTCAACCGAGCGTCGTGAGCAGTTCTTC	CASSTERREQFF
TRBV6-4	-	-	12	TRBJ1-2	TGTGCCAGCAGGACCTCATGCTGTGGCTACACCTTC	CASRTSCCGYTF
TRBV5-5	-	-	14	TRBJ2-7	TGTGCCAGCAGCTTGGTCGAGTTCTCCTACGAGCAGTACTTC	CASSLVEFSYEQYF
TRBV28	-	-	16	TRBJ2-2	TGTGCCAGCAGTTTGGACCTCCCGGCGGGCACCGGGGAGCTGTTTTTT	CASSLDLPAGTGELFF
TRBV13	-	-	12	TRBJ2-1	TGTGCCAGCAGCACTAACCTTGGGGAGCAGTTCTTC	CASSTNLGEQFF
TRBV7-9	-	few	12	TRBJ2-7	TGTGCCAGCAGCTTAACCCCCTACGAGCAGTACTTC	CASSLTPYEQYF
TRBV29-1	-	many	11	TRBJ2-3	TGCAGCGTTGTGGGCACAGATACGCAGTATTTT	CSVVGTDTQYF
TRBV7-6	-	-	12	TRBJ2-7	TGTGCCAGCAGCTCACAAAAATACGAGCAGTACTTC	CASSSQKYEQYF
TRBV30	-	once	12	TRBJ2-7	TGTGCCTCCATCCGGGGCCTCTACGAGCAGTACTTC	CASIRGLYEQYF
TRBV10-3	-	-	18	TRBJ1-1	TGTGCCATCAGTGAGTCATGGGGGAAGGTAACGGCGAACACTGAAGCTTTCTTT	CAISESWGKVTANTEAFF
TRBV4-1	-	-	14	TRBJ2-1	TGCGCCAGCAGCCAGCCGGGACTTTCAAATGAGCAGTTCTTC	CASSQPGLSNEQFF
TRBV4-1	-	once	15	TRBJ2-7	TGCGCCAGCAGCCAAGGACCGAGGAACTCCTACGAGCAGTACTTC	CASSQGPRNSYEQYF
TRBV30	-	-	13	TRBJ1-1	TGTGCCTGGAGTCCTCCGTGGGGCACTGAAGCTTTCTTT	CAWSPPWGTEAFF
TRBV27	-	once	14	TRBJ1-2	TGTGCCAGCAGTGTCACTTGGGGGGACGATGGCTACACCTTC	CASSVTWGDDGYTF
TRBV5-1	-	-	14	TRBJ2-7	TGCGCCAGCAGCTCGACCGTGGGGGCTTACGAGCAGTACTTC	CASSSTVGAYEQYF
TRBV6-1	-	-	14	TRBJ1-2	TGTGCCAGCAGTGAATTGGGGTCGGGCTATGGCTACACCTTC	CASSELGSGYGYTF
TRBV30	TRBD2	-	13	TRBJ2-7	TGTGCCTCCTCGGGGGGGAGACTTCAAGAGCAGTACTTC	CASSGGRLQEQYF
TRBV5-6	-	-	13	TRBJ2-2	TGTGCCAGCAGCTGGTATAGCACCGGGGAGCTGTTTTTT	CASSWYSTGELFF
TRBV11-2	-	-	14	TRBJ2-5	TGTGCCAGCAGGGCTATGGGTTACCAAGAGACCCAGTACTTC	CASRAMGYQETQYF
TRBV2	-	-	13	TRBJ2-7	TGTGCCAGTGATAGGGACAACTCCTACGAGCAGTACTTC	CASDRDNSYEQYF
TRBV7-9	TRBD1	-	14	TRBJ1-2	TGTGCCAGCAGCTTAGGGCAGGGGGTCCATGGCTACACCTTC	CASSLGQGVHGYTF
TRBV28	-	once	16	TRBJ1-2	TGTGCCAGCAGTTTATCGGGGACACAGGGAAACTATGGCTACACCTTC	CASSLSGTQGNYGYTF
TRBV6-1	TRBD1	-	15	TRBJ2-7	TGTGCCAGCAGTGAAGCCCCAGGGGGTTCCTACGAGCAGTACTTC	CASSEAPGGSYEQYF
TRBV30	-	-	12	TRBJ2-7	TGTGCCTGGAACGAGGCTACCTACGAGCAGTACTTC	CAWNEATYEQYF
TRBV5-1	-	-	15	TRBJ1-1	TGCGCCAGCAGCCCTTCTCTGACAGGGAACACTGAAGCTTTCTTT	CASSPSLTGNTEAFF
TRBV2	TRBD2	-	15	TRBJ2-7	TGTGCCAGCACTGCAAGACTAGCTACGACCTACGAGCAGTACTTC	CASTARLATTYEQYF
TRBV6-5	-	once	15	TRBJ2-5	TGTGCCAGCAGTTACTCGGCGGAAGATCAAGAGACCCAGTACTTC	CASSYSAEDQETQYF
TRBV5-4	-	once	16	TRBJ2-3	TGTGCCAGCAGCTTGGGCAGCGGAACTAGCACAGATACGCAGTATTTT	CASSLGSGTSTDTQYF
TRBV2	-	-	13	TRBJ1-1	TGTGCCAGCATCCGGGGGATTGTCACTGAAGCTTTCTTT	CASIRGIVTEAFF
TRBV27	-	-	13	TRBJ2-7	TGTGCCAGCAGTTTTCAGGGACCCTACGAGCAGTACTTC	CASSFQGPYEQYF
TRBV7-9	TRBD1	-	13	TRBJ1-2	TGTGCCAGCAGCTTGACAGGGGGCAATGGCTACACCTTC	CASSLTGGNGYTF
TRBV27	-	-	13	TRBJ1-1	TGTGCCAGCAGTATTACAGGAGGCACTGAAGCTTTCTTT	CASSITGGTEAFF
TRBV15	-	-	13	TRBJ2-5	TGTGCCACCAGCAGAGCGGTCCAAGAGACCCAGTACTTC	CATSRAVQETQYF
TRBV19	-	-	17	TRBJ2-2	TGTGCCAGTAGTATAGATCCGAGTCTAGAGGACACCGGGGAGCTGTTTTTT	CASSIDPSLEDTGELFF
TRBV7-2	-	-	15	TRBJ2-3	TGTGCCAGCAGCGACACAGTTGCTAGCACAGATACGCAGTATTTT	CASSDTVASTDTQYF
TRBV27	-	-	17	TRBJ1-2	TGTGCCAGCAGTTTTATCGGGCCTATACCCCGGGGCTATGGCTACACCTTC	CASSFIGPIPRGYGYTF
TRBV19	TRBD2	-	16	TRBJ2-1	TGTGCCAGTAGTATTGGAGCGGGGCGCTCCTACAATGAGCAGTTCTTC	CASSIGAGRSYNEQFF
TRBV19	TRBD2	once	14	TRBJ2-7	TGTGCCAGTAGTATCCAAGAAGCGGGAGCTGAGCAGTACTTC	CASSIQEAGAEQYF
TRBV27	-	-	13	TRBJ2-7	TGTGCCAGCAAGAAAGTAGAGCACTACGAGCAGTACTTC	CASKKVEHYEQYF
TRBV7-2	-	-	13	TRBJ2-1	TGTGCCAGCAGCTTAGGACTCCGCTATGAGCAGTTCTTC	CASSLGLRYEQFF
TRBV2	-	-	14	TRBJ2-7	TGTGCCAGCAGTTCTCCGACAGGCTCCTACGAGCAGTACTTC	CASSSPTGSYEQYF
TRBV11-2	-	-	14	TRBJ2-1	TGTGCCAGCAGCACTGAGGACAGCTACAATGAGCAGTTCTTC	CASSTEDSYNEQFF
TRBV11-2	-	-	12	TRBJ2-7	TGTGCCAGCAGCCCCGGACGTTACGAGCAGTACTTC	CASSPGRYEQYF
TRBV5-6	-	-	15	TRBJ1-1	TGTGCCAGCAGAGTACAGGGAGGGGAATGGACTGAAGCTTTCTTT	CASRVQGGEWTEAFF
TRBV29-1	-	-	12	TRBJ1-2	TGCAGCGTTACGGGGGCTGACTATGGCTACACCTTC	CSVTGADYGYTF
TRBV27	TRBD1	-	15	TRBJ1-2	TGTGCCAGCAGTCCCGTACAGGGGGCGCGCGATGGCTACACCTTC	CASSPVQGARDGYTF
TRBV5-6	-	-	15	TRBJ2-7	TGTGCCAGCAGCTCATCGCTGCACCTGCCCTACGAGCAGTACTTC	CASSSSLHLPYEQYF
TRBV5-6	TRBD1	-	15	TRBJ2-7	TGTGCCAGCAGCGATCACGGGACAGTTGGCTACGAGCAGTACTTC	CASSDHGTVGYEQYF
TRBV4-3	-	-	17	TRBJ1-2	TGCGCCAGCAGCCAAGATCAGATGGATGGGGGGAGTTATGGCTACACCTTC	CASSQDQMDGGSYGYTF
TRBV28	-	-	15	TRBJ1-6	TGTGCCAGCGGCCTGGGGGGCACGGGGGATTCACCCCTCCACTTT	CASGLGGTGDSPLHF
TRBV7-8	-	-	15	TRBJ2-7	TGTGCCAGCAGCTTATTGGGACTCACGTCCGGGGAGCAGTACTTC	CASSLLGLTSGEQYF
TRBV7-9	-	-	14	TRBJ1-1	TGTGCCAGCAGCTTAGCGGCAGGGAACACTGAAGCTTTCTTT	CASSLAAGNTEAFF